This TCR beta chain was sequenced during a study of human T cells and chemical hapten exposure. The wider study: Upper inner arm skin measuring approximately 2 cm by approximately 2 cm received 2% DPC for sensitization.

This clonotype was seen repeatedly, ten times or more. Its antigen is unknown. TCRdb passed the RACE reads through MiXCR, listing each CDR3 protein once. Counted here are some 77,000 distinct CDR3 sequences, 10% to 13% occurring once; the ten biggest clones make up 1.1% to 1.5%. Overall study findings and caveats: Donors' alopecia may make their immune response differ from healthy people's. The study found expanded TCRs formed significantly more large CDR3 similarity clusters than controls.

The CDR3 is made up of 16 amino acids. The germline CDR1 and CDR2 sequences are MNHEY and SVGAGI. With V trimmed by 2 bases and J by 0 bases, 3 bases remained unmatched. Specified time point: patch test 1, 2 weeks after DPC sensitization. As to treatment: therapeutic diphenylcyclopropenone sensitization with weekly scalp DPC. The chain has TRBV6-5 and TRBJ1-4, with TRBD1 matching over 7 bases. The receptor was isolated from a woman aged 45-65 years with alopecia areata. Some clones in this sample may be carry-over from other donors' samples. Source: whole blood, taken in connection with sensitization to the hapten diphenylcyclopropenone (DPC). CDR3 nucleotide sequence: TGTGCCAGCAGTTACGGCAGGGGGACAACTAATGAAAAACTGTTTTTT. It is translated as CASSYGRGTTNEKLFF.